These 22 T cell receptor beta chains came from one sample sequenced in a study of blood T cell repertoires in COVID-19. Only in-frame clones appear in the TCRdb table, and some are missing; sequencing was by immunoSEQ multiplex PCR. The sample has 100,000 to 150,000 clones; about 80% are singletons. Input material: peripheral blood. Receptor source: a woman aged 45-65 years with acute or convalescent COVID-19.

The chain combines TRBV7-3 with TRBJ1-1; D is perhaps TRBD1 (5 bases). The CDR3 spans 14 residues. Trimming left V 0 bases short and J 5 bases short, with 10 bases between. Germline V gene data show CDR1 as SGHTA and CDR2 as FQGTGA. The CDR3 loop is CASSLTGGITEAFF. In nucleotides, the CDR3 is TGTGCCAGCAGCTTAACGGGGGGGATAACTGAAGCTTTCTTT.

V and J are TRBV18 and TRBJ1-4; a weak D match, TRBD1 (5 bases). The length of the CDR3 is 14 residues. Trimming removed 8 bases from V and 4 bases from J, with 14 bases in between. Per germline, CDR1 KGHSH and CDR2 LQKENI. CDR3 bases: TGTGCCAGCACATGGACACAGAATAATGAAAAACTGTTTTTT. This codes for CASTWTQNNEKLFF.

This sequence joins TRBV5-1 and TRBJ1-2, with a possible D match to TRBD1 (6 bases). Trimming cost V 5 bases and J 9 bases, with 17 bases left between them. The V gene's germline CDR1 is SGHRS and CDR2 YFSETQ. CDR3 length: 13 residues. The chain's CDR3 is CASSRTEALSYTF. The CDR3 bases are TGCGCCAGCAGTAGGACAGAAGCTCTGAGCTACACCTTC.

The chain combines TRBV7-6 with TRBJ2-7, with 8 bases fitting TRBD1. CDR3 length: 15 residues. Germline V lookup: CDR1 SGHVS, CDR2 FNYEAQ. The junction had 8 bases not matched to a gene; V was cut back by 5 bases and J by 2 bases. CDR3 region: CASSTGTGGPYEQYF. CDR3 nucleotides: TGTGCCAGCAGCACAGGGACAGGTGGGCCCTACGAGCAGTACTTC.

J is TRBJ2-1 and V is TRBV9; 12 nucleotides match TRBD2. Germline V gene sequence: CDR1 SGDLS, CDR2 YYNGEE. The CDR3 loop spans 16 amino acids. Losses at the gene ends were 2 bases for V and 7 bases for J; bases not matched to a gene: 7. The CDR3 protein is CASSVLAGGGYNEQFF. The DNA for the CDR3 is TGTGCCAGCAGCGTCCTAGCGGGAGGGGGCTATAATGAGCAGTTCTTC.

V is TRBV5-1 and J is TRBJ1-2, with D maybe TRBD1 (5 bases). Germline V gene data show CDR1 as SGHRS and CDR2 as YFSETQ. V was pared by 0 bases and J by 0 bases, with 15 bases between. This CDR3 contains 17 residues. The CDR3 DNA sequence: TGCGCCAGCAGCTTGGGGGGCCAACTTCCCACTAACTATGGCTACACCTTC. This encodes CASSLGGQLPTNYGYTF.

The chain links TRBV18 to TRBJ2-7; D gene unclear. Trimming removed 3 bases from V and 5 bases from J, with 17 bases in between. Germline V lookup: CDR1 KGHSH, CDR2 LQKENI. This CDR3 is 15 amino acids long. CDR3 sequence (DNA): TGTGCCAGCTCACCTGGGCCGCCTTCGGTAGACGAGCAGTACTTC. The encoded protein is CASSPGPPSVDEQYF.

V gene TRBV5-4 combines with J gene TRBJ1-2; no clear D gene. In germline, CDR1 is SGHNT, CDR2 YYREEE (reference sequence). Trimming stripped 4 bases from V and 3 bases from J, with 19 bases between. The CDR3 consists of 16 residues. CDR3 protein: CASSHEPRSDYYGYTF. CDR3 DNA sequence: TGTGCCAGCAGCCACGAACCCAGAAGTGATTACTATGGCTACACCTTC.

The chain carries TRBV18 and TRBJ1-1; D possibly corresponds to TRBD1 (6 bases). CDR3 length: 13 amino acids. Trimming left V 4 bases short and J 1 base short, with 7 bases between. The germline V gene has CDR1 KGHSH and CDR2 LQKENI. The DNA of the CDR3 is TGTGCCAGCTCACAGGGGGAGAACACTGAAGCTTTCTTT. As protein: CASSQGENTEAFF.

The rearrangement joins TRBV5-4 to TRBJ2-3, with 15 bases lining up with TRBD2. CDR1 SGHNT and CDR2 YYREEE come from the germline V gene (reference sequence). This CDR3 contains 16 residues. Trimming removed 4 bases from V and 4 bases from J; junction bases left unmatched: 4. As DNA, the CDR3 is TGTGCCAGCAGCCCGCGGACTAGCGGGAGGGCAGATACGCAGTATTTT. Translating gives CASSPRTSGRADTQYF.

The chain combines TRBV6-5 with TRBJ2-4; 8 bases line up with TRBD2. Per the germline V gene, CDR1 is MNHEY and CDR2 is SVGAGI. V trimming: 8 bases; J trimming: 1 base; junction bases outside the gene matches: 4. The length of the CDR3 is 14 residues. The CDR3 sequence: CASFPGGAKNIQYF. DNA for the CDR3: TGTGCCAGCTTCCCGGGGGGGGCCAAAAACATTCAGTACTTC.

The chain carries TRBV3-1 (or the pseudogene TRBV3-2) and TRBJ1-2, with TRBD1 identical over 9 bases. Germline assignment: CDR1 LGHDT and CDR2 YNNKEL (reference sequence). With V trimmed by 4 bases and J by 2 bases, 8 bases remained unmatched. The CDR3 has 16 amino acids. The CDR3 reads CASSPRGGQGNYGYTF. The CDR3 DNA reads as TGTGCCAGCAGCCCGAGAGGAGGACAGGGGAACTATGGCTACACCTTC.

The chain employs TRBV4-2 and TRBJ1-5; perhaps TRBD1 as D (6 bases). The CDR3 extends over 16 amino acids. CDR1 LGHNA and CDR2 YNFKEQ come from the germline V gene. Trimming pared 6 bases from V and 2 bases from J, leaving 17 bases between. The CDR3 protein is CASSLGEGGGNQPQHF. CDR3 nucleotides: TGTGCCAGCAGTCTTGGGGAGGGGGGAGGCAATCAGCCCCAGCATTTT.

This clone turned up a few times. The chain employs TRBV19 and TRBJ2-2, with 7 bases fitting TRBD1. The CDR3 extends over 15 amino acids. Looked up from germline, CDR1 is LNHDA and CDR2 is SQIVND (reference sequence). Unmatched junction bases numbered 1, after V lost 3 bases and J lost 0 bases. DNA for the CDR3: TGTGCCAGTAGTATTCAGGGGGCGAACACCGGGGAGCTGTTTTTT. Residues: CASSIQGANTGELFF.

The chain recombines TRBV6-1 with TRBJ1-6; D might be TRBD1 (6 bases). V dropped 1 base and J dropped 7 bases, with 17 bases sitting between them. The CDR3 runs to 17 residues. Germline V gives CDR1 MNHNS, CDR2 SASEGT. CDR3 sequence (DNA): TGTGCCAGCAGTGAAGGGCGGACAGCCCCCCGCAATTCACCCCTCCACTTT. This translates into CASSEGRTAPRNSPLHF.

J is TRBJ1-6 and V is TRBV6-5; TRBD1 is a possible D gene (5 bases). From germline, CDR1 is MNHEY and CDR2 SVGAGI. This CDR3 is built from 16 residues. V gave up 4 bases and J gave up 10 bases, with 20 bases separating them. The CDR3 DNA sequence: TGTGCCAGCAGTTCCAAAGCAGGGTCACGGAGATCACCCCTCCACTTT. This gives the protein CASSSKAGSRRSPLHF.

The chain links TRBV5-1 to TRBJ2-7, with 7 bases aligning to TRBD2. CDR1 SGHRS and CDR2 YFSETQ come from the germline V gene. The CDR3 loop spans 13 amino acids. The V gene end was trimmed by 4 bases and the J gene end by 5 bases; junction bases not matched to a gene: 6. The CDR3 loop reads CASSGLVDDEQYF. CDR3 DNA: TGCGCCAGCAGCGGACTAGTAGACGACGAGCAGTACTTC.

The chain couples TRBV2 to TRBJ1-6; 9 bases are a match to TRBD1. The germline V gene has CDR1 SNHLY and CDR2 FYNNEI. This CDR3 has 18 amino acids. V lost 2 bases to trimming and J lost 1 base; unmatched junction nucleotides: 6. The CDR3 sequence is CASSERRTGASYNSPLHF. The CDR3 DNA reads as TGTGCCAGCAGTGAAAGGAGGACAGGGGCGTCCTATAATTCACCCCTCCACTTT.

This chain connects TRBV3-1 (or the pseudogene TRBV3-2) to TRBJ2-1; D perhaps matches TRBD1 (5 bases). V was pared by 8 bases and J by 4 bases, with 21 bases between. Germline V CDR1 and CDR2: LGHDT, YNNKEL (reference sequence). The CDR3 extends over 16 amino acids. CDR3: CASGRWGSRGYNEQFF. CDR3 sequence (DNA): TGTGCCAGCGGGCGGTGGGGTAGTAGGGGATACAATGAGCAGTTCTTC.

CDR3 sequence: CASSHLALAPTQYF. CDR3 coding DNA: TGCGCCAGCAGTCACCTCGCGCTAGCCCCTACGCAGTATTTT. V and J are TRBV23-1 and TRBJ2-3, with D possibly being TRBD2 (5 bases). TRBV23-1 is recorded as an ORF, its role being uncertain. There are 14 residues in the CDR3. The ends were cut back, 3 bases at V and 8 bases at J, with 15 bases in the middle.

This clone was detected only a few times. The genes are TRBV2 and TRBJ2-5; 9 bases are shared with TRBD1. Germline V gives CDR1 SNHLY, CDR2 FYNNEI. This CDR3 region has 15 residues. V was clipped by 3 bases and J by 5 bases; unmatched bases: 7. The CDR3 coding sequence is TGTGCCAGCAGTGATAACAGGGGGCTTTTGGAGACCCAGTACTTC. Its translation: CASSDNRGLLETQYF.

The CDR3 DNA follows: TGTGCCAACACTCAAGGGCGGGGCTTCGCTGAAGCTTTCTTT. This codes for CANTQGRGFAEAFF. The chain uses TRBV2 and TRBJ1-1; possible D gene TRBD1, 5 bases. The CDR3 consists of 14 residues. In germline, CDR1 is SNHLY, CDR2 FYNNEI. V lost 10 bases, J lost 6 bases, and 21 bases lay in between.